This T cell receptor (beta chain) was identified in a study of Ad26.COV2.S vaccination and SARS-CoV-2 variants. Study findings and constraints: Similar non-spike TCR breadth was observed in recipients of vaccine and of placebo. Possible underestimation of total T cell responses by the TCR breadth and depth analyses was noted.

Trimming took 3 bases from V and 0 from J; bases not matched to a gene: 11. Germline values: CDR1 MNHEY, CDR2 SMNVEV (reference sequence). The CDR3 sequence is 19 residues long. Treatment given: roughly 19 received Ad26.COV2.S at low or high dose, single or two shots; roughly five received placebo; per-sample allocation not given. The samples were gathered on day 63 after the first injection of vaccine or placebo. The individual, an adult aged 18-55 years, was a donor in Boston. The vaccine delivered Wuhan-strain SARS-CoV-2 spike through an Ad26 vector. Method: immunoSEQ multiplex PCR; TCRdb's copy keeps in-frame clones and lacks some. The repertoire has more than 250,000 clones, about 90% of them found once; the top ten carry less than 3.5%. With respect to this clone: Antigen specificity is unknown.

The sequencing used peripheral blood, collected in a trial of Ad26.COV2.S vaccine versus placebo. This clonotype originated in a person aged 18 to 65 who received the Ad26.COV2.S COVID-19 vaccine or a placebo. The chain carries TRBV27 and TRBJ1-6; TRBD1 agrees at 7 bases. CDR3 nucleotides: TGTGCCAGCAGTTTGAATGGTCGACAGGGTAGCTCCTATAATTCACCCCTCCACTTT. It is translated as CASSLNGRQGSSYNSPLHF.